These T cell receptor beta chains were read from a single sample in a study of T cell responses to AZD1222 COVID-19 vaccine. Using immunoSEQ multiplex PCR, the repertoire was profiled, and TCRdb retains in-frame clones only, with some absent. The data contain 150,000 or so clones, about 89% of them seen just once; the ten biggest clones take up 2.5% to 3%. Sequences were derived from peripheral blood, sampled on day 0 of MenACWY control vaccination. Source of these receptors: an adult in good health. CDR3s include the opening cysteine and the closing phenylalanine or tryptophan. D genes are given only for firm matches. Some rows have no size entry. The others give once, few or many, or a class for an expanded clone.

cdr3_nt: TGTGCCAGCAGCCAAGCAGTCAATCAGCCCCAGCATTTT
cdr3_aa: CASSQAVNQPQHF
v_call: TRBV3-1/TRBV3-2
clone_size: .
j_call: TRBJ1-5
cdr3_length: 13
d_call: .

cdr3_nt: TGTGCCAGCAGCCAAGGACTAGCGGGCCCCACAGATACGCAGTATTTT
cdr3_aa: CASSQGLAGPTDTQYF
v_call: TRBV5-4
clone_size: .
j_call: TRBJ2-3
cdr3_length: 16
d_call: TRBD2

cdr3_nt: TGTGCCAGCAGCCAAGATCAGAGGAATTATGAAGCTTTCTTT
cdr3_aa: CASSQDQRNYEAFF
v_call: TRBV3-1/TRBV3-2
clone_size: .
j_call: TRBJ1-1
cdr3_length: 14
d_call: .

cdr3_nt: TGTGCCAGTAGAAGGGGACAGGGGAATCAGCCCCAGCATTTT
cdr3_aa: CASRRGQGNQPQHF
v_call: TRBV19
clone_size: .
j_call: TRBJ1-5
cdr3_length: 14
d_call: TRBD1

cdr3_nt: TGTGCCTGGAGCACGGGGCAGTTTAGCAATCAGCCCCAGCATTTT
cdr3_aa: CAWSTGQFSNQPQHF
v_call: TRBV30
clone_size: .
j_call: TRBJ1-5
cdr3_length: 15
d_call: .

cdr3_nt: TGTGCCAGCAGCGGGAGGGTAGCGGGCTCCAATGAGCAGTTCTTC
cdr3_aa: CASSGRVAGSNEQFF
v_call: TRBV5-4
clone_size: .
j_call: TRBJ2-1
cdr3_length: 15
d_call: TRBD2

cdr3_nt: TGTGCCAGCAGTGTAGTACAGGGGGCTGAAGCTTTCTTT
cdr3_aa: CASSVVQGAEAFF
v_call: TRBV2
clone_size: .
j_call: TRBJ1-1
cdr3_length: 13
d_call: TRBD1

cdr3_nt: TGTGCCAGCAGCGCCGGACGGGATTGGCGGGGGAACACCATATATTTT
cdr3_aa: CASSAGRDWRGNTIYF
v_call: TRBV9
clone_size: .
j_call: TRBJ1-3
cdr3_length: 16
d_call: .

cdr3_nt: TGTGCCAGCAGCCTTACTAGAGGGGAGCTCGATGAGCAGTTCTTC
cdr3_aa: CASSLTRGELDEQFF
v_call: TRBV3-1/TRBV3-2
clone_size: .
j_call: TRBJ2-1
cdr3_length: 15
d_call: .

cdr3_nt: TGTGCCAGCAGCGAGGGACCTAGTGCAACTAATGAAAAACTGTTTTTT
cdr3_aa: CASSEGPSATNEKLFF
v_call: TRBV9
clone_size: once
j_call: TRBJ1-4
cdr3_length: 16
d_call: .

cdr3_nt: TGTGCCAGCAGCCACAGGGGAACCGGGGAGCTGTTTTTT
cdr3_aa: CASSHRGTGELFF
v_call: TRBV5-6
clone_size: .
j_call: TRBJ2-2
cdr3_length: 13
d_call: TRBD1

cdr3_nt: TGTGCCAGCAGTTTACGGAGTAGCGGGAGCGGGACCCAGTACTTC
cdr3_aa: CASSLRSSGSGTQYF
v_call: TRBV27
clone_size: few
j_call: TRBJ2-5
cdr3_length: 15
d_call: TRBD2

cdr3_nt: TGTGCCAGCTCACGCAGCATCGCCTACAATGAGCAGTTCTTC
cdr3_aa: CASSRSIAYNEQFF
v_call: TRBV18
clone_size: .
j_call: TRBJ2-1
cdr3_length: 14
d_call: .

cdr3_nt: TGTGCCAGCAGCCATCCCGGGACTAGCGGGGGGGCAAGCGAGCAGTACTTC
cdr3_aa: CASSHPGTSGGASEQYF
v_call: TRBV3-1/TRBV3-2
clone_size: .
j_call: TRBJ2-7
cdr3_length: 17
d_call: TRBD2

cdr3_nt: TGTGCCAGCAGCGTGACCATCACCTCATACGAGCAGTACTTC
cdr3_aa: CASSVTITSYEQYF
v_call: TRBV9
clone_size: .
j_call: TRBJ2-7
cdr3_length: 14
d_call: .

cdr3_nt: TGTGCCACAAGGGACAGGGTTGTATCCTATAATTCACCCCTCCACTTT
cdr3_aa: CATRDRVVSYNSPLHF
v_call: TRBV19
clone_size: once
j_call: TRBJ1-6
cdr3_length: 16
d_call: TRBD1

cdr3_nt: TGTGCCACCAGTGACCCCGGACAGAACTATGGCTACACCTTC
cdr3_aa: CATSDPGQNYGYTF
v_call: TRBV24-1
clone_size: .
j_call: TRBJ1-2
cdr3_length: 14
d_call: .

cdr3_nt: TGTGCCAGCCTGGTCGGGGGGCGCGCAGATACGCAGTATTTT
cdr3_aa: CASLVGGRADTQYF
v_call: TRBV28
clone_size: .
j_call: TRBJ2-3
cdr3_length: 14
d_call: .

cdr3_nt: TGCGCCAGCAGCTGGGACAGAAAGAACACTGAAGCTTTCTTT
cdr3_aa: CASSWDRKNTEAFF
v_call: TRBV5-1
clone_size: few
j_call: TRBJ1-1
cdr3_length: 14
d_call: TRBD1

cdr3_nt: TGCGCCAGCAGCTTTGGTCAGAACACCGGGGAGCTGTTTTTT
cdr3_aa: CASSFGQNTGELFF
v_call: TRBV5-1
clone_size: .
j_call: TRBJ2-2
cdr3_length: 14
d_call: .

cdr3_nt: TGTGCCAGCAGTTACACAGGACCTACCTTCGATGGCTACACCTTC
cdr3_aa: CASSYTGPTFDGYTF
v_call: TRBV6-5
clone_size: many
j_call: TRBJ1-2
cdr3_length: 15
d_call: .

cdr3_nt: TGCGCCAGCAGCGGAGGGGGAGCGGTAAACGAGCAGTACTTC
cdr3_aa: CASSGGGAVNEQYF
v_call: TRBV5-1
clone_size: .
j_call: TRBJ2-7
cdr3_length: 14
d_call: .

cdr3_nt: TGTGCCAGCACGGGACAGGGGGTAAAGCCCCAGCATTTT
cdr3_aa: CASTGQGVKPQHF
v_call: TRBV19
clone_size: .
j_call: TRBJ1-5
cdr3_length: 13
d_call: TRBD1

cdr3_nt: TGCGCCAGCAGCCTCGGTGCTACCTCTGGAAACACCATATATTTT
cdr3_aa: CASSLGATSGNTIYF
v_call: TRBV5-1
clone_size: .
j_call: TRBJ1-3
cdr3_length: 15
d_call: .

cdr3_nt: TGTGCCAGCAGTTACGGTTCGGTGGGGCTGTTAACTGAAGCTTTCTTT
cdr3_aa: CASSYGSVGLLTEAFF
v_call: TRBV6-5
clone_size: .
j_call: TRBJ1-1
cdr3_length: 16
d_call: .

cdr3_nt: TGTGCCAGCAGTCTCCCTATCGGTAGAGGTGAAGCTTTCTTT
cdr3_aa: CASSLPIGRGEAFF
v_call: TRBV28
clone_size: .
j_call: TRBJ1-1
cdr3_length: 14
d_call: .

cdr3_nt: TGTGCCAGTAGTATACGTGGGAGAGCAGGGGGCAGGTACGAGCAGTACTTC
cdr3_aa: CASSIRGRAGGRYEQYF
v_call: TRBV19
clone_size: .
j_call: TRBJ2-7
cdr3_length: 17
d_call: TRBD1

cdr3_nt: TGTGCCAGCAGTTACCAAGAGACCCAGTACTTC
cdr3_aa: CASSYQETQYF
v_call: TRBV6-5
clone_size: few
j_call: TRBJ2-5
cdr3_length: 11
d_call: .

cdr3_nt: TGTGCCACCAGTGATGTCCGGGACAAGAGCTCTGGGGCCAACGTCCTGACTTTC
cdr3_aa: CATSDVRDKSSGANVLTF
v_call: TRBV24-1
clone_size: .
j_call: TRBJ2-6
cdr3_length: 18
d_call: .

cdr3_nt: TGTGCCAGCAGTTTCGCCGGGACAGGGGTAGAGACCCAGTACTTC
cdr3_aa: CASSFAGTGVETQYF
v_call: TRBV27
clone_size: .
j_call: TRBJ2-5
cdr3_length: 15
d_call: TRBD1

cdr3_nt: TGTGCCAGAAGCTCGTTCCGCACAGAGGCCTCCTCCTCCTACGAGCAGTACTTC
cdr3_aa: CARSSFRTEASSSYEQYF
v_call: TRBV5-3
clone_size: .
j_call: TRBJ2-7
cdr3_length: 18
d_call: .

cdr3_nt: TGTGCCAGCAGTTACTCCGGGACAGGGATGAACACTGAAGCTTTCTTT
cdr3_aa: CASSYSGTGMNTEAFF
v_call: TRBV6-5
clone_size: .
j_call: TRBJ1-1
cdr3_length: 16
d_call: TRBD1

cdr3_nt: TGTGCCAGCAGCCAGCGACAGGGGGTCAATTCACCCCTCCACTTT
cdr3_aa: CASSQRQGVNSPLHF
v_call: TRBV13
clone_size: .
j_call: TRBJ1-6
cdr3_length: 15
d_call: TRBD1

cdr3_nt: TGTGCCAGCAGTTTAGAGGCCAGCAATCAGCCCCAGCATTTT
cdr3_aa: CASSLEASNQPQHF
v_call: TRBV27
clone_size: .
j_call: TRBJ1-5
cdr3_length: 14
d_call: .

cdr3_nt: TGTGCCAGCAGCCCGACGGTAAATAGCAATCAGCCCCAGCATTTT
cdr3_aa: CASSPTVNSNQPQHF
v_call: TRBV9
clone_size: .
j_call: TRBJ1-5
cdr3_length: 15
d_call: .

cdr3_nt: TGTGCCAGCAGCAAAGGTGGCACTGAAGCTTTCTTT
cdr3_aa: CASSKGGTEAFF
v_call: TRBV21-1
clone_size: .
j_call: TRBJ1-1
cdr3_length: 12
d_call: .

cdr3_nt: TGTGCCGTCTCGACGGGTGTATCGGAAGGCTACACCTTC
cdr3_aa: CAVSTGVSEGYTF
v_call: TRBV30
clone_size: few
j_call: TRBJ1-2
cdr3_length: 13
d_call: .

cdr3_nt: TGTGCCAGCAGCTCCGGGACGGAACTTAGCAATCAGCCCCAGCATTTT
cdr3_aa: CASSSGTELSNQPQHF
v_call: TRBV5-5
clone_size: .
j_call: TRBJ1-5
cdr3_length: 16
d_call: .

cdr3_nt: TGCGCCAGCAGCTTGGCAACAGGGGCGAGGTCCGGGGAGCTGTTTTTT
cdr3_aa: CASSLATGARSGELFF
v_call: TRBV5-1
clone_size: .
j_call: TRBJ2-2
cdr3_length: 16
d_call: TRBD1

cdr3_nt: TGTGCCAGCAGTGAAGTTGGTCGTAATTCACCCCTCCACTTT
cdr3_aa: CASSEVGRNSPLHF
v_call: TRBV2
clone_size: .
j_call: TRBJ1-6
cdr3_length: 14
d_call: .

cdr3_nt: TGCGCCAGCAGCCAAGGACTAGCGGGCCCGAGCTCCTACAATGAGCAGTTCTTC
cdr3_aa: CASSQGLAGPSSYNEQFF
v_call: TRBV4-1
clone_size: .
j_call: TRBJ2-1
cdr3_length: 18
d_call: TRBD2

cdr3_nt: TGTGCCAGCAGCGGGCCGGGAGGGCCGGGGCGTGAAAAACTGTTTTTT
cdr3_aa: CASSGPGGPGREKLFF
v_call: TRBV28
clone_size: .
j_call: TRBJ1-4
cdr3_length: 16
d_call: .

cdr3_nt: TGTGCCAGCAGTGAACAGGGACTCCGGGGCGAGCAGTACTTC
cdr3_aa: CASSEQGLRGEQYF
v_call: TRBV2
clone_size: .
j_call: TRBJ2-7
cdr3_length: 14
d_call: .

cdr3_nt: TGTGCCAGCAGTTACTCGCGAGGGGACCTGAACACTGAAGCTTTCTTT
cdr3_aa: CASSYSRGDLNTEAFF
v_call: TRBV6-5
clone_size: .
j_call: TRBJ1-1
cdr3_length: 16
d_call: .

cdr3_nt: TGTGCCAGCAGCTTATCGGTATCTAACTATGGCTACACCTTC
cdr3_aa: CASSLSVSNYGYTF
v_call: TRBV7-9
clone_size: .
j_call: TRBJ1-2
cdr3_length: 14
d_call: .

cdr3_nt: TGTGCCAGTAGTATAGATGGGAGCTCTGGAAACACCATATATTTT
cdr3_aa: CASSIDGSSGNTIYF
v_call: TRBV19
clone_size: .
j_call: TRBJ1-3
cdr3_length: 15
d_call: .

cdr3_nt: TGTGCCAGCAGCCTGAACAATCAGCCCCAGCATTTT
cdr3_aa: CASSLNNQPQHF
v_call: TRBV7-2
clone_size: .
j_call: TRBJ1-5
cdr3_length: 12
d_call: .

cdr3_nt: TGTGCCAGCAGCTTAGGGCAGAACACCGGGGAGCTGTTTTTT
cdr3_aa: CASSLGQNTGELFF
v_call: TRBV11-1
clone_size: .
j_call: TRBJ2-2
cdr3_length: 14
d_call: .

cdr3_nt: TGTGCCAGCAGTTCCCCCCCGGGACACTCGGTCGAGCAGTACTTC
cdr3_aa: CASSSPPGHSVEQYF
v_call: TRBV28
clone_size: .
j_call: TRBJ2-7
cdr3_length: 15
d_call: .

cdr3_nt: TGTGCCAGCAGCCAGTCAGGCAGCTCCTACAATGAGCAGTTCTTC
cdr3_aa: CASSQSGSSYNEQFF
v_call: TRBV7-3
clone_size: .
j_call: TRBJ2-1
cdr3_length: 15
d_call: .